This entry describes one T cell receptor (beta chain). The data derive from a study of blood T cell repertoires in COVID-19. Turning to the study itself: Collection of acute and convalescent COVID-19 samples took place in the United States, Italy and Spain. The analysed material was cDNA or gDNA that came from T cells, B-cell-depleted T cells, or PBMCs.

As processed by the authors: Estimation of nucleated cell counts relied on the amplification of reference gene primers. Repertoires were generated with immunoSEQ multiplex PCR, while TCRdb's copy carries only in-frame clones and drops some. V and J calls and clone size are given by that table; D and trimming were obtained from the DNA. The sample contains 140,000 or so clones, roughly 79% of which appear only once. Germline CDR1 reads LNHDA; CDR2 reads SQIVND (reference sequence). The CDR3 spans 15 residues. With V trimmed by 6 bases and J by 3 bases, 5 bases remained unmatched. This receptor was taken from a human donor in a cohort sampled during active COVID-19. This chain uses TRBV19 with TRBJ1-3; 10 bases agree with TRBD1. The sequenced material came from peripheral blood. The CDR3 DNA follows: TGTGCCAGTAGGACAGGGGGCTTGTTTGGAAACACCATATATTTT. Amino acids: CASRTGGLFGNTIYF. The entire variable domain, with the rest obtained from reference TRBV19 and TRBJ1-3, is as follows: DGGITQSPKYLFRKEGQNVTLSCEQNLNHDAMYWYRQDPGQGLRLIYYSQIVNDFQKGDIAEGYSVSREKKESFPLTVTSAQKNPTAFYLCASRTGGLFGNTIYFGEGSWLTVV.